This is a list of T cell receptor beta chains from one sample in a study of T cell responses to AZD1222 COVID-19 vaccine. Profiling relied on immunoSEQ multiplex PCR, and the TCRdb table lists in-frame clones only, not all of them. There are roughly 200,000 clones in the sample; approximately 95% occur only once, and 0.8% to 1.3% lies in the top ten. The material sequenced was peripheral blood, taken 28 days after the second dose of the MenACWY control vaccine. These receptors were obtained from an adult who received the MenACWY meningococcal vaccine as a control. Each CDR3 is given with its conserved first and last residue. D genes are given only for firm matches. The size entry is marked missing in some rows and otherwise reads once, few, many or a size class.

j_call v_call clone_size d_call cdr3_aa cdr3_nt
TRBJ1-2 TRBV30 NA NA CAWSVLNGDYGYTF TGTGCCTGGAGTGTATTGAACGGGGACTATGGCTACACCTTC
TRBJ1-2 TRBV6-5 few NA CASSSDGGYGYTF TGTGCCAGCAGTTCCGACGGCGGCTATGGCTACACCTTC
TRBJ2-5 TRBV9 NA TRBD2 CASSGGTRVETQYF TGTGCCAGCAGCGGGGGGACTAGGGTGGAGACCCAGTACTTC
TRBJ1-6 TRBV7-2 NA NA CASRTGISYNSPLHF TGTGCCAGCAGAACAGGGATATCCTATAATTCACCCCTCCACTTT
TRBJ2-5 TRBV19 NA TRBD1 CASSIGRDSKQETQYF TGTGCCAGTAGTATAGGTAGGGACAGCAAACAAGAGACCCAGTACTTC
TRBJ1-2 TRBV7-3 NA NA CASSLNPLENYGYTF TGTGCCAGCAGCTTAAATCCTCTGGAAAACTATGGCTACACCTTC
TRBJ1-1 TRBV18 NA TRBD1 CASSPRTGQGNTEAFF TGTGCCAGCTCACCACGTACAGGACAGGGGAACACTGAAGCTTTCTTT
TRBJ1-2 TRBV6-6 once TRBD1 CASRSANRGNYGYTF TGTGCCAGCAGATCCGCAAACAGGGGGAACTATGGCTACACCTTC
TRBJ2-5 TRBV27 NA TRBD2 CASSLGRGASQTQYF TGTGCCAGCAGTTTAGGGCGGGGGGCCTCCCAAACCCAGTACTTC
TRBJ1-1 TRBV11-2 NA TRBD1 CASSSSRDRGRTEAFF TGTGCCAGCAGCTCAAGCCGGGACAGGGGGAGGACTGAAGCTTTCTTT
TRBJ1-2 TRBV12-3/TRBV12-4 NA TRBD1 CASSQGVPYGYTF TGTGCCAGCAGTCAGGGGGTTCCCTATGGCTACACCTTC
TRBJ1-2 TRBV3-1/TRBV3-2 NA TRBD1 CASSLYRGNYGYTF TGTGCCAGCAGCTTGTACAGGGGAAACTATGGCTACACCTTC
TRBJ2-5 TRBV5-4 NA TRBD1 CASSPRDRVGETQYF TGTGCCAGCAGCCCCCGGGACAGGGTTGGGGAGACCCAGTACTTC
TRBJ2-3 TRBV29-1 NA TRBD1 CSGGGQGGPDTQYF TGCAGCGGGGGGGGACAGGGTGGCCCAGATACGCAGTATTTT
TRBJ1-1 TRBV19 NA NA CASSIRGRDTEAFF TGTGCCAGTAGTATCCGGGGCCGGGACACTGAAGCTTTCTTT
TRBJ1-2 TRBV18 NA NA CASSLDTEVYGYTF TGTGCCAGCTCGTTAGACACCGAAGTCTATGGCTACACCTTC
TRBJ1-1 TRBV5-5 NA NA CASSLARDEAFF TGTGCCAGCAGCTTGGCCAGGGACGAAGCTTTCTTT
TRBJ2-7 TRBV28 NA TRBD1 CASRADRVAYEQYF TGTGCCAGCAGAGCGGACAGGGTCGCCTACGAGCAGTACTTC